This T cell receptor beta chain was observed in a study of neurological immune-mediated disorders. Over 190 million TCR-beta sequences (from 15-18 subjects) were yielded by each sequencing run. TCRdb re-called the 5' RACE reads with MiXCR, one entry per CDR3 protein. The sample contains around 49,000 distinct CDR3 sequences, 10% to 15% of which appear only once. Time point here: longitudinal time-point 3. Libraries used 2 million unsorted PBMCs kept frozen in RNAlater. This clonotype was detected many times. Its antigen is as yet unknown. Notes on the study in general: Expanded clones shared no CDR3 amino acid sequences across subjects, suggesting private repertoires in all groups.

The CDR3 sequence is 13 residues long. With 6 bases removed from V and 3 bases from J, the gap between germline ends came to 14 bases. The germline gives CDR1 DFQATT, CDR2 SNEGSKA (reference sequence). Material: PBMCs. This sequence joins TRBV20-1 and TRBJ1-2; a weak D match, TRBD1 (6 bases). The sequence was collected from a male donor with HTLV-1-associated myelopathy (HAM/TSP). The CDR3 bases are TGCAGTGCACGGACGGGGGGCGACTATGGCTACACCTTC. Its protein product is CSARTGGDYGYTF.